Sequencing of this T cell receptor beta chain was carried out in a study of post-analysis software for immune sequencing data. About the study: Courses of disease covered relapsing-remitting, secondary progressive and progressive-relapsing multiple sclerosis. Study-wide results and caveats: When the samples were clustered directly with F measure, those that had been prepared in the same batch showed strong co-clustering. Compared with controls, patients had more of about 5 TRBV segments, including TRBV5-6, TRBV5-1 and TRBV20-1. People with multiple sclerosis had a significantly lower normalized Chao1 diversity than controls did.

This clonotype was detected ten times or more. The antigen remains undetermined. TCR beta libraries were prepared from cDNA with unique molecular identifiers. T cells numbering about 0.85 to 10 million yielded roughly 0.5 million cDNA molecules. TCRdb used MiXCR to reprocess the PCR reads, holding one entry per CDR3 protein. This table has about 820,000 distinct CDR3 sequences, roughly half appearing once. Trimming took 6 bases from V and 0 from J, leaving 11 bases between them. Germline V lookup: CDR1 MNHEY, CDR2 SVGAGI. This CDR3 contains 14 residues. The receptor comes from a girl between 10 and 17 years old with multiple sclerosis. J is TRBJ2-5 and V is TRBV6-5; D gene unclear. The specimen was blood. The CDR3 sequence is CASRTPGYQETQYF. The CDR3 nucleotides are TGTGCCAGCAGGACCCCAGGATACCAAGAGACCCAGTACTTC.